The T cell receptor beta chain described here comes from a study of naive and memory T cell subsets. Both TRBC1 and TRBC2 were covered by a beta constant-region primer of two equimolar oligonucleotides. Nested alpha and beta constant-region primers with the SP2 primer drove four PCR rounds on ligated cDNA. The cDNA 3' end received a ligated single-stranded oligonucleotide carrying the SP2 primer and a 12-nucleotide UMI. One entry per CDR3 protein results from TCRdb running MiXCR on the UMI-ligation and nested PCR reads. This sample carries tens of thousands of distinct CDR3 sequences, around 10% of them seen once, and the ten largest clones take 22%. The CDR3 runs to 14 residues. V was clipped by 0 bases and J by 4 bases, with 10 bases between them. Germline V lookup: CDR1 DFQATT, CDR2 SNEGSKA (reference sequence).

The clonotype was recovered from a human donor in good health. Sequenced input: central memory CD8+ T cells from blood. The genes are TRBV20-1 and TRBJ1-5; unclear D gene. The CDR3 protein is CSARDFAENQPQHF. The CDR3 DNA sequence: TGCAGTGCTAGAGATTTTGCGGAGAATCAGCCCCAGCATTTT.